These T cell receptor beta chains were read from a single sample in a study of response to subunit inactivated influenza vaccine. MiXCR was run by TCRdb on the RT-PCR reads, yielding one entry per CDR3 protein. Of roughly 790,000 distinct CDR3 sequences listed, about 20% are singletons. Specimen: PBMCs from blood, collected about 5 days after vaccination. Every receptor here comes from a man aged 50 to 60 who received an inactivated influenza vaccine. CDR3s include the opening cysteine and the closing phenylalanine or tryptophan. Fields, in order: J gene, clone size, V gene, CDR3 protein. Rows may omit the clone size; those that give it use once, few, many or a size class.

>TRBJ2-3|NA|TRBV12-3/TRBV12-4
CASSPTSGASTDTQYF
>TRBJ2-1|NA|TRBV3-1
CASSQEGQTSGWWNEQFF
>TRBJ1-2|NA|TRBV6-2/TRBV6-3
CASSYLHRGSYGYTF
>TRBJ2-5|NA|TRBV7-3
CASSAGREETQYF
>TRBJ2-1|many|TRBV29-1
CSVEQTGQGKFF
>TRBJ2-7|few|TRBV5-1
CASSATSGNYEQYF
>TRBJ2-2|few|TRBV29-1
CSGTSGTSGELFF
>TRBJ2-1|few|TRBV6-2/TRBV6-3
CASSYSILDPAGDRGRSEQFF
>TRBJ2-2|few|TRBV27
CASIPRSTGELFF
>TRBJ2-7|few|TRBV7-8
CASSLRREQYF
>TRBJ2-1|NA|TRBV19
CASSIAGGMGEQFF